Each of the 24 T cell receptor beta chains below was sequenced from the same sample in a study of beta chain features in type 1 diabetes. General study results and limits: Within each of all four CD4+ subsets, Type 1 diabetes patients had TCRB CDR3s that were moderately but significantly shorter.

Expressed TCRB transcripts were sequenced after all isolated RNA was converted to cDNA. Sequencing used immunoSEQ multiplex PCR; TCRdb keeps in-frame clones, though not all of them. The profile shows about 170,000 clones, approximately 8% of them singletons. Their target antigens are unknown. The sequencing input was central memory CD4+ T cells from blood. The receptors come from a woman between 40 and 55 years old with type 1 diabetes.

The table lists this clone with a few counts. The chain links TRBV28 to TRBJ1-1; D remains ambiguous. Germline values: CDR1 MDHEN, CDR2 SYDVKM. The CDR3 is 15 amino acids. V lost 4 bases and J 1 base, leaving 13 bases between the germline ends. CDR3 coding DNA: TGTGCCAGCAGTTCCCGACGTGACACGAACACTGAAGCTTTCTTT. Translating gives CASSSRRDTNTEAFF.

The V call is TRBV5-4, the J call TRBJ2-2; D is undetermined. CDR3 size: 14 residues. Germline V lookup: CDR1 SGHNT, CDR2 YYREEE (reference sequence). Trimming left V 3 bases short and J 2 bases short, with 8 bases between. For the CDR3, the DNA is TGTGCCAGCAGCTCATACAGCAACACCGGGGAGCTGTTTTTT. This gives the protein CASSSYSNTGELFF.

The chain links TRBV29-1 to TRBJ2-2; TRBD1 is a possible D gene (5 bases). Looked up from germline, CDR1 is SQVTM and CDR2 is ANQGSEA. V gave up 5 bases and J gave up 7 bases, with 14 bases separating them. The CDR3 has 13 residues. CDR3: CSVIAQGNGELFF. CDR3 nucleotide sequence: TGCAGCGTTATTGCCCAGGGAAACGGGGAGCTGTTTTTT.

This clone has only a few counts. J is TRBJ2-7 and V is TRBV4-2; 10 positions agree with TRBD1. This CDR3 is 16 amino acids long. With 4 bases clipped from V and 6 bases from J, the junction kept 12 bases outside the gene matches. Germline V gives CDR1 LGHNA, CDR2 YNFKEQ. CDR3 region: CASSRIQGGTGAEQYF. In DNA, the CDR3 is TGTGCCAGCAGCCGAATACAGGGGGGGACAGGGGCCGAGCAGTACTTC.

The DNA of the CDR3 is TGTGCCAGCGCGTGGGACAGAGCCTACGAGCAGTACTTC. It translates to CASAWDRAYEQYF. The rearrangement uses TRBV6-1 and TRBJ2-7, with TRBD1 identical over 7 bases. Unmatched junction bases numbered 6, after V lost 8 bases and J lost 2 bases. The CDR3 loop spans 13 amino acids. Germline CDR1 is MNHNS and CDR2 is SASEGT.

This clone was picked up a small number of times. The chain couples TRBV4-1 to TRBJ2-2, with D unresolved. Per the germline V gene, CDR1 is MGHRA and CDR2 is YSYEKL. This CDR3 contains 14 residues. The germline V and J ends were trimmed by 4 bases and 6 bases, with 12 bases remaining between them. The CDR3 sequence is CASSLSSVAGELFF. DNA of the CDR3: TGCGCCAGCAGCCTCTCTTCTGTCGCCGGGGAGCTGTTTTTT.

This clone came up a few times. The CDR3 DNA reads TGCAGCGTGACCACAGGGTTGAGGAATGAGCAGTTCTTC. Translation: CSVTTGLRNEQFF. The chain employs TRBV29-1 and TRBJ2-1; TRBD1 might be the D (6 bases). Germline assignment: CDR1 SQVTM and CDR2 ANQGSEA. V lost 6 bases and J lost 7, with 16 bases in between. CDR3 length equals 13 residues.

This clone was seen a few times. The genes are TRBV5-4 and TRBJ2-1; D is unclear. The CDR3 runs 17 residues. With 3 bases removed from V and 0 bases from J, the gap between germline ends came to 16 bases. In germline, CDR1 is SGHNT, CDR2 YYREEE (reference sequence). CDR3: CASSSADSRRSYNEQFF. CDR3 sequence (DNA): TGTGCCAGCAGCTCCGCCGATTCGCGCCGCTCCTACAATGAGCAGTTCTTC.

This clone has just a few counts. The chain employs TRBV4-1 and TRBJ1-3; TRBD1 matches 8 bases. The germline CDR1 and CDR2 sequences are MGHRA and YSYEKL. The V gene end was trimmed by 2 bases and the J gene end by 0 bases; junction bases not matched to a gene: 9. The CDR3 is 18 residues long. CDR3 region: CASSQPYWTGLSGNTIYF. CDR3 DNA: TGCGCCAGCAGCCAACCCTACTGGACAGGGCTCTCTGGAAACACCATATATTTT.

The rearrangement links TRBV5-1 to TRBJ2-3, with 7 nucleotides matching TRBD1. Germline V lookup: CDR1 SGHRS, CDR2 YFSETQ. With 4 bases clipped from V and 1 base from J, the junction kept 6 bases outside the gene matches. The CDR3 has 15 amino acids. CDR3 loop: CASSKGQEGTDTQYF. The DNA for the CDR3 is TGCGCCAGCAGCAAAGGACAGGAAGGCACAGATACGCAGTATTTT.

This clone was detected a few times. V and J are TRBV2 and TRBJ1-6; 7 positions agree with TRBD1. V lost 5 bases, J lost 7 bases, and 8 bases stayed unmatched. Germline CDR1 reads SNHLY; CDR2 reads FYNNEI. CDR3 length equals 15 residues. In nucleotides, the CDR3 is TGTGCCAGCAGTTTCTTCGGACAGGAGAATTCACCCCTCCACTTT. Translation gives CASSFFGQENSPLHF. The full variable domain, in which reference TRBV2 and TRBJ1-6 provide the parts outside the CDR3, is EPEVTQTPSHQVTQMGQEVILRCVPISNHLYFYWYRQILGQKVEFLVSFYNNEISEKSEIFDDQFSVERPDGSNFTLKIRSTKLEDSAMYFCASSFFGQENSPLHFGNGTRLTVT.

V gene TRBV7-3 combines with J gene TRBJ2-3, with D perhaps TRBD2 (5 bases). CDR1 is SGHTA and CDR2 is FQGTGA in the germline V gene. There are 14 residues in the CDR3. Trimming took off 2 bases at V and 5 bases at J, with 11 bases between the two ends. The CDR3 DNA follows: TGTGCCAGCAGCTTACGAGGGAATATAGATACGCAGTATTTT. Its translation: CASSLRGNIDTQYF. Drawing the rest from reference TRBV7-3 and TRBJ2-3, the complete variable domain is GAGVSQTPSNKVTEKGKYVELRCDPISGHTALYWYRQSLGQGPEFLIYFQGTGAADDSGLPNDRFFAVRPEGSVSTLKIQRTERGDSAVYLCASSLRGNIDTQYFGPGTRLTVL.

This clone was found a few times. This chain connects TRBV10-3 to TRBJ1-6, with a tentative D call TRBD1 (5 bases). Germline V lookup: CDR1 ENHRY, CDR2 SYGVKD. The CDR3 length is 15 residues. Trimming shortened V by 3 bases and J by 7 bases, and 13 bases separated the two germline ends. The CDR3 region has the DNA TGTGCCATCAGTGACGGCGCCGGGGGGAATTCACCCCTCCACTTT. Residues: CAISDGAGGNSPLHF.

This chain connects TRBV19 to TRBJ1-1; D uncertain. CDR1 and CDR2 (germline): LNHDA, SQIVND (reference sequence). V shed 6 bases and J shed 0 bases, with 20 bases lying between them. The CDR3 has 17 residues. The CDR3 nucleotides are TGTGCCAGTAGCTTCGCGTGGAGGGAACTTATGAACACTGAAGCTTTCTTT. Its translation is CASSFAWRELMNTEAFF.

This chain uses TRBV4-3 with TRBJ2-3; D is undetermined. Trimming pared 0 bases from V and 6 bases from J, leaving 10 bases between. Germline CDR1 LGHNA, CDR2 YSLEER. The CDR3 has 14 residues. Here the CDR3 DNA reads TGCGCCAGCAGCCAAGACAGGTTTGAGGATACGCAGTATTTT. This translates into CASSQDRFEDTQYF.

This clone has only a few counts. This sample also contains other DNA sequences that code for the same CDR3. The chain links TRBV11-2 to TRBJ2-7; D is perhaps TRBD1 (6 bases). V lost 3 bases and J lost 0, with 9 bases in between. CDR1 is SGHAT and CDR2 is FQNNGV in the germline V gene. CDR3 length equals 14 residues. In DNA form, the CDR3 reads TGTGCCAGCAGCTTGGGACACAGCTCCTACGAGCAGTACTTC. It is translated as CASSLGHSSYEQYF.

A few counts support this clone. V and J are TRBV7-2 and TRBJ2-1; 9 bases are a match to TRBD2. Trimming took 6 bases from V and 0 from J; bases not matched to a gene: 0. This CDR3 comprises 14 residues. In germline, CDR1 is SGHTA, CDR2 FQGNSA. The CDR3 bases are TGTGCCAGCAGGCGGGGGGGCTCCTACAATGAGCAGTTCTTC. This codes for CASRRGGSYNEQFF.

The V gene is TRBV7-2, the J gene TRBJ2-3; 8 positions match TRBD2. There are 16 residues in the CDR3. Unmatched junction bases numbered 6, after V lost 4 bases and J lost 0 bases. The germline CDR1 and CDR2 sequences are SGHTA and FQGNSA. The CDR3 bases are TGTGCCAGCAGCTCCCCCAGCGGGGGTAGCACAGATACGCAGTATTTT. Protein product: CASSSPSGGSTDTQYF.

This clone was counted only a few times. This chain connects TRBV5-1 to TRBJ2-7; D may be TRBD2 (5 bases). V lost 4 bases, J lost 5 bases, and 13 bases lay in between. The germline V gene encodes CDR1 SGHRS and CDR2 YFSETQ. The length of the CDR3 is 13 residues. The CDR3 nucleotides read TGCGCCAGCAGCGTTCAAGGGAGCGACGAGCAGTACTTC. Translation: CASSVQGSDEQYF.

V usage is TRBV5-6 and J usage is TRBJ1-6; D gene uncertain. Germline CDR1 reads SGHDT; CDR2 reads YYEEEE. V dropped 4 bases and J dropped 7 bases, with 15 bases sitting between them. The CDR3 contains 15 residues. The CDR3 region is CASSIRRLANSPLHF. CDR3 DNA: TGTGCCAGCAGCATCCGCCGACTAGCCAATTCACCCCTCCACTTT. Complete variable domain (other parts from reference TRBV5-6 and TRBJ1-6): DAGVTQSPTHLIKTRGQQVTLRCSPKSGHDTVSWYQQALGQGPQFIFQYYEEEERQRGNFPDRFSGHQFPNYSSELNVNALLLGDSALYLCASSIRRLANSPLHFGNGTRLTVT.

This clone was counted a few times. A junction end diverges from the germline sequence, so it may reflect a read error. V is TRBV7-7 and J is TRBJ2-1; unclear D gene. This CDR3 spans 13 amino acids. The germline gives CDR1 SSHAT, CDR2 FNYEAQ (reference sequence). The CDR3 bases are TGTGCTAGCAGCTTATTGTCAGACAATGAGCAGTTCTTC. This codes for CASSLLSDNEQFF.

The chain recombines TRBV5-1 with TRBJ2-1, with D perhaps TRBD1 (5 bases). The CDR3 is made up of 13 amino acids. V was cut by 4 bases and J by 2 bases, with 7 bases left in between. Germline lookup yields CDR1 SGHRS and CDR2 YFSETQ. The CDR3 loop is CASSETAYNEQFF. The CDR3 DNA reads TGCGCCAGCAGCGAGACAGCCTACAATGAGCAGTTCTTC.

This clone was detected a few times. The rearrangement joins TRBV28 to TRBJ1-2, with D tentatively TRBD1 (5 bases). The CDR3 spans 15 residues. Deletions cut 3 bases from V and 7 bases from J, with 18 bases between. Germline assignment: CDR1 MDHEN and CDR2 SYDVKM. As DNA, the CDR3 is TGTGCCAGCAGTTTGAGGACACCTCCCGGTCGTGGCTACACCTTC. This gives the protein CASSLRTPPGRGYTF.

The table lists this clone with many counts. The CDR3 sequence: CASSPPGQGANEQYF. Written as DNA, the CDR3 is TGTGCCAGCTCACCCCCGGGACAGGGGGCCAACGAGCAGTACTTC. The J gene is TRBJ2-7, the V gene TRBV18, with TRBD1 identical over 12 bases. V dropped 3 bases and J dropped 5; count of bases not matched to a gene: 5. Germline assignment: CDR1 KGHSH and CDR2 LQKENI. This CDR3 is built from 15 residues. Full variable domain (missing parts from reference TRBV18 and TRBJ2-7): NAGVMQNPRHLVRRRGQEARLRCSPMKGHSHVYWYRQLPEEGLKFMVYLQKENIIDESGMPKERFSAEFPKEGPSILRIQQVVRGDSAAYFCASSPPGQGANEQYFGPGTRLTVT.